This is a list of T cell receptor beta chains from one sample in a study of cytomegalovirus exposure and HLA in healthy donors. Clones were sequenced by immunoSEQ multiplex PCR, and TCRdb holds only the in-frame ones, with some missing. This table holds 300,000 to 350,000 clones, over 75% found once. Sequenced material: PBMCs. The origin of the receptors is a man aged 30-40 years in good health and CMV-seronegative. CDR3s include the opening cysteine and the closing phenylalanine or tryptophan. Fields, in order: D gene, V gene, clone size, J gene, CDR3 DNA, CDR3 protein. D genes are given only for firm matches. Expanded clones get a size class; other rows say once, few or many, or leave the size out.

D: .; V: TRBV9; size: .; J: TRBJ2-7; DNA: TGTGCCAGCAGCGCGCAGGGGAGAGACGAGCAGTACTTC; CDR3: CASSAQGRDEQYF
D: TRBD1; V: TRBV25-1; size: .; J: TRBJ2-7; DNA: TGTGCCAGCCAAAGAACCGGGACAGGGGGCCACGAGCAGTACTTC; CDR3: CASQRTGTGGHEQYF
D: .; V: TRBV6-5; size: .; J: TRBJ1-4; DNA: TGTGCCAGCAGCCCCGTACAGGGTAATGAAAAACTGTTTTTT; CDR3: CASSPVQGNEKLFF
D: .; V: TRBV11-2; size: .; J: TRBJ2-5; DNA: TGTGCCAGCAGCTTACGGGGGGCTGGCGGGGAGACCCAGTACTTC; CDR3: CASSLRGAGGETQYF
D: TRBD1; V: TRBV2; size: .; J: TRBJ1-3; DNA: TGTGCCAGCAGTGACAGGGGGTTAGGCGGAAACACCATATATTTT; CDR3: CASSDRGLGGNTIYF
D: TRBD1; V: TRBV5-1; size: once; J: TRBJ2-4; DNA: TGCGCCAGCAGCTTGAGACAGGGGTTAGCCAAAAACATTCAGTACTTC; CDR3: CASSLRQGLAKNIQYF
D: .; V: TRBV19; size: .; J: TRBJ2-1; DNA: TGTGCCAGTAGTATACCCAGGGGCGACCTCCACAACTACAATGAGCAGTTCTTC; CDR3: CASSIPRGDLHNYNEQFF
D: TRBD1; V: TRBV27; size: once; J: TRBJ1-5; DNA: TGTGCCAGCAGGGGGACAGGGGGTCCCCAGGGCAATCAGCCCCAGCATTTT; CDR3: CASRGTGGPQGNQPQHF
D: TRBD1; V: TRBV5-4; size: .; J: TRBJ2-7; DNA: TGTGCCAGCAGCTCTTCCGGGACAGGGCCTCTGGAGCAGTACTTC; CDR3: CASSSSGTGPLEQYF
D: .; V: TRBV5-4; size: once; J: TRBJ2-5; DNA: TGTGCCAGCAGCTTTGACCCAGGGGCGGGCGGGGAGACCCAGTACTTC; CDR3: CASSFDPGAGGETQYF
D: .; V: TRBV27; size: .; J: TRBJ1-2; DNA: TGTGCCAGCAGACCGACAGCACTCTATGGCTACACCTTC; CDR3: CASRPTALYGYTF
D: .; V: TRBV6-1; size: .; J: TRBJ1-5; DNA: TGTGCCAGCAGTGATGGGAGGGGGGGTCGCGGCAATCAGCCCCAGCATTTT; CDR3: CASSDGRGGRGNQPQHF
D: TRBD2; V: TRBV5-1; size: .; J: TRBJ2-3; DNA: TGCGCCAGCAGCCTAGCGGGGGGCCCCCGCGCAGATACGCAGTATTTT; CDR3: CASSLAGGPRADTQYF
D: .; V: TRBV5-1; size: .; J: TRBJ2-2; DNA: TGCGCCAGCAGCTTGGCTCTGCCAGGGGGGGAGCTGTTTTTT; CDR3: CASSLALPGGELFF
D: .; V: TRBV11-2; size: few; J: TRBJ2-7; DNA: TGTGCCAGCAGCTTAGTTGAGAGGTATAAGCAGTACTTC; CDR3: CASSLVERYKQYF
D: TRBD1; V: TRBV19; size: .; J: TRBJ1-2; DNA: TGTGCCAGTAGTATCGCCGGGACAGGTTCTCTCTATGGCTACACCTTC; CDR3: CASSIAGTGSLYGYTF
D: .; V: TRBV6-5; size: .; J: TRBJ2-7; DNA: TGTGCCAGCAGTTACTCGACGCGGACAGCCTACGAGCAGTACTTC; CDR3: CASSYSTRTAYEQYF
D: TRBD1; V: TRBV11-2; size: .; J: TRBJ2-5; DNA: TGTGCCAGCAGCACCCGGGACAGGCAAGAGACCCAGTACTTC; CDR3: CASSTRDRQETQYF
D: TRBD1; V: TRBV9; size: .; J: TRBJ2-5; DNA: TGTGCCAGCAGCGTAGAGGGGGCCCCTGGTGAGACCCAGTACTTC; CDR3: CASSVEGAPGETQYF
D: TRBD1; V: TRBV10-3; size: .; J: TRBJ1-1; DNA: TGTGCCATCAGTGGTATTGAGGGGGCAAGCCTCCCGAACACTGAAGCTTTCTTT; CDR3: CAISGIEGASLPNTEAFF
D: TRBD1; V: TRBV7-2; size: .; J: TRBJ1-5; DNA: TGTGCCAGCAGCTTAGCACAGGGGGCAGGCAATCAGCCCCAGCATTTT; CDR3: CASSLAQGAGNQPQHF
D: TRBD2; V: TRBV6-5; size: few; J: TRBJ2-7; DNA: TGTGCCAGCAGTTACGGACTAGCGGGGGGTGCCGAGCAGTACTTC; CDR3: CASSYGLAGGAEQYF
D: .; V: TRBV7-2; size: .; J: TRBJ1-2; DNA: TGTGCCAGCAGCTTAGATAGGGAGGGCTACACCTTC; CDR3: CASSLDREGYTF
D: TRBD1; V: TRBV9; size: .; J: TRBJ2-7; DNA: TGTGCCAGCAGCGTAGGACAGGGGGCCGGAGAGCAGTACTTC; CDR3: CASSVGQGAGEQYF
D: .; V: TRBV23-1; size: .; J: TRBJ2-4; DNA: TGCGCCAGCAGTCACCCAAGCGGGCGACGGGGGTCTATAGCCAAAAACATTCAGTACTTC; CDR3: CASSHPSGRRGSIAKNIQYF
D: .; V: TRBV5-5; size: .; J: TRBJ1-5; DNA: TGTGCCAGCAGCTTGACATCCAGGGGCGGTAACCAGCCCCAGCATTTT; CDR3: CASSLTSRGGNQPQHF
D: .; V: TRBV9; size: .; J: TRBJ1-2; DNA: TGTGCCAGCAGCACGCCCGGACAGCTAGCTAACTATGGCTACACCTTC; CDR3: CASSTPGQLANYGYTF